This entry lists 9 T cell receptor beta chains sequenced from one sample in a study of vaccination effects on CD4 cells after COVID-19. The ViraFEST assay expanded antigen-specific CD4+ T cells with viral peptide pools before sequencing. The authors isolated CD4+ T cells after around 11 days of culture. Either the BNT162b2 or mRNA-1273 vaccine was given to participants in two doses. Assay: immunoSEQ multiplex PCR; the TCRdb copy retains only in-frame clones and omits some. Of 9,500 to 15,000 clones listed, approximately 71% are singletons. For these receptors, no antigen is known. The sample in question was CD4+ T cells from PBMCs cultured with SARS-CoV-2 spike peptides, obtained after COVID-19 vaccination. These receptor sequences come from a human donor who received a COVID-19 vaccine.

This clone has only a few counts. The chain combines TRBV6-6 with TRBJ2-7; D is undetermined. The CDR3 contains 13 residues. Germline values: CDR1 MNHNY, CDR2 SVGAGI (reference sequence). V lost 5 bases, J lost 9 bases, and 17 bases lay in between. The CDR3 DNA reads TGTGCCAGCAGTCCCGATTACTACGAGCGGCAGTACTTC. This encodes CASSPDYYERQYF.

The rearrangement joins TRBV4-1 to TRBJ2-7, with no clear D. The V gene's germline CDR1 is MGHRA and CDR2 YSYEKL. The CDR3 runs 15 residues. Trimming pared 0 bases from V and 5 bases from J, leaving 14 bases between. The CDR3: CASSQDQRPIHEQYF. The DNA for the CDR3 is TGCGCCAGCAGCCAAGATCAACGACCTATCCACGAGCAGTACTTC.

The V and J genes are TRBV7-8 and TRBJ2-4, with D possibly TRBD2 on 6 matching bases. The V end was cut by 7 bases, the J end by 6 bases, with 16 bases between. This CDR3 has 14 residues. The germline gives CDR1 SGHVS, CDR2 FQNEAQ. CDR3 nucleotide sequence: TGTGCCAGCACCCCCGGGGGAGCCTTAAACATTCAGTACTTC. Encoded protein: CASTPGGALNIQYF. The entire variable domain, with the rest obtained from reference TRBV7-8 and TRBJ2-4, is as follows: GAGVSQSPRYKVAKRGQDVALRCDPISGHVSLFWYQQALGQGPEFLTYFQNEAQLDKSGLPSDRFFAERPEGSVSTLKIQRTQQEDSAVYLCASTPGGALNIQYFGAGTRLSVL.

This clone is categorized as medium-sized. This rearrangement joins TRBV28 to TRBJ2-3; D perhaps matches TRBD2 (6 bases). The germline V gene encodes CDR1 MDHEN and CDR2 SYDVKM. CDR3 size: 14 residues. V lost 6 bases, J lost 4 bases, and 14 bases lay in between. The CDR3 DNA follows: TGTGCCAGCAGCCACGGGACTTACCCAGATACGCAGTATTTT. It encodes CASSHGTYPDTQYF.

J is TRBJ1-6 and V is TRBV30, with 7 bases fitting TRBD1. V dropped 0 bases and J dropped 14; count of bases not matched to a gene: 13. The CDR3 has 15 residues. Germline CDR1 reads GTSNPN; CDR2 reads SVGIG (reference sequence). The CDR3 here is CAWSVGTVANSALHF. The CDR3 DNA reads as TGTGCCTGGAGTGTTGGGACAGTCGCTAATTCGGCCCTCCACTTT. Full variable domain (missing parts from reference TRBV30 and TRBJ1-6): SQTIHQWPATLVQPVGSPLSLECTVEGTSNPNLYWYRQAAGRGLQLLFYSVGIGQISSEVPQNLSASRPQDRQFILSSKKLLLSDSGFYLCAWSVGTVANSALHFGNGTRLTVT.

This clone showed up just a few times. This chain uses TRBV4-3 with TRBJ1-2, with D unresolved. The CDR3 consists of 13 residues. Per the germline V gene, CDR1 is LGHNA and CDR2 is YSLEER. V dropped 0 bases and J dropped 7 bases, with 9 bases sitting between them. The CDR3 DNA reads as TGCGCCAGCAGCCAAGAGGACCGGCCTGGCTACACCTTC. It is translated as CASSQEDRPGYTF.

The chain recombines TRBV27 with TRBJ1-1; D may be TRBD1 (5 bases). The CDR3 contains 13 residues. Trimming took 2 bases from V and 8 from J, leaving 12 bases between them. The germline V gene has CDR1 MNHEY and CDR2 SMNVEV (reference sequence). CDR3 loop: CASSLTQGGEAFF. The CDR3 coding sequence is TGTGCCAGCAGTTTAACCCAGGGTGGCGAAGCTTTCTTT.

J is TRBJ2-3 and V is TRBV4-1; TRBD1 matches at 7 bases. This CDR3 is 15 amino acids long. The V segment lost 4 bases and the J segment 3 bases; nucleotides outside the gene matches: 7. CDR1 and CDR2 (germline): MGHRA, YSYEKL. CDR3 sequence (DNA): TGCGCCAGCAGCCTGACAGGGAAAAAGACAGATACGCAGTATTTT. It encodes CASSLTGKKTDTQYF.

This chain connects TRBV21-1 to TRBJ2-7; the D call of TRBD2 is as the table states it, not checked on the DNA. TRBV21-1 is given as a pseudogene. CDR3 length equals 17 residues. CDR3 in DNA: TGTGCCAGCAGCAAAGTAAGGGCTAGCGGGAGGACCTACGAGCAGTACTTC. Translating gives CASSKVRASGRTYEQYF.